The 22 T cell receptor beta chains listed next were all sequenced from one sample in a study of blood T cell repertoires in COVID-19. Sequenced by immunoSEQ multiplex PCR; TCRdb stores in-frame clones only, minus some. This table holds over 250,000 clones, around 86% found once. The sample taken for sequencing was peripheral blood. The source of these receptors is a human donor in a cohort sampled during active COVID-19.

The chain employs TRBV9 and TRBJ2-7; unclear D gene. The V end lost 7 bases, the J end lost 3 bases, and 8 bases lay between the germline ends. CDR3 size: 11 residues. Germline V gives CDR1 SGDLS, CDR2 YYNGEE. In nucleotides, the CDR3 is TGTGCCAGCGTACAGTACTACGAGCAGTACTTC. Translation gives CASVQYYEQYF.

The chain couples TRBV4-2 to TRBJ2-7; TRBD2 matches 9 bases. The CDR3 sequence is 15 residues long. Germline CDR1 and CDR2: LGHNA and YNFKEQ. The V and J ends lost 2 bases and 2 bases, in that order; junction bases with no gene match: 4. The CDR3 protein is CASSQPAGGPYEQYF. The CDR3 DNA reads TGTGCCAGCAGCCAACCAGCGGGAGGCCCCTACGAGCAGTACTTC.

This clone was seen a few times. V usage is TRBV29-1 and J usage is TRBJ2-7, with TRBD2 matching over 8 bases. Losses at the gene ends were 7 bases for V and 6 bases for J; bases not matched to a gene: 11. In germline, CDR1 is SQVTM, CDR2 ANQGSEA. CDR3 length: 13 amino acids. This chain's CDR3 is CSASLGLVSEQYF. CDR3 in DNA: TGCAGCGCCAGTCTGGGACTAGTCTCCGAGCAGTACTTC.

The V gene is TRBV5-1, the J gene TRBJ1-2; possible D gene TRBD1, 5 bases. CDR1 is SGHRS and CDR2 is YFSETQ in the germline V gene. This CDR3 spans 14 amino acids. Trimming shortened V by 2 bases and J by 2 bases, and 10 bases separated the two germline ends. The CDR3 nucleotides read TGCGCCAGCAGCTTACAGGAACCCAACTATGGCTACACCTTC. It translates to CASSLQEPNYGYTF.

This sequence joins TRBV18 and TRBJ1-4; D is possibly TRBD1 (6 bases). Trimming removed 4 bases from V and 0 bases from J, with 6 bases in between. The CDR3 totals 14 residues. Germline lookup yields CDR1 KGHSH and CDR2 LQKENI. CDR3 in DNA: TGTGCCAGCTCACAGGGGGCAACTAATGAAAAACTGTTTTTT. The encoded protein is CASSQGATNEKLFF.

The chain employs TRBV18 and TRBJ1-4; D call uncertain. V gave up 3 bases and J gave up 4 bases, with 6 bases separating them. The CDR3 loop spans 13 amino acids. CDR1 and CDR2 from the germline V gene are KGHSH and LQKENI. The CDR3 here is CASSPRSNEKLFF. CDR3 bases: TGTGCCAGCTCACCGCGGAGTAATGAAAAACTGTTTTTT. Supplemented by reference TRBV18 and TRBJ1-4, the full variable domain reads NAGVMQNPRHLVRRRGQEARLRCSPMKGHSHVYWYRQLPEEGLKFMVYLQKENIIDESGMPKERFSAEFPKEGPSILRIQQVVRGDSAAYFCASSPRSNEKLFFGSGTQLSVL.

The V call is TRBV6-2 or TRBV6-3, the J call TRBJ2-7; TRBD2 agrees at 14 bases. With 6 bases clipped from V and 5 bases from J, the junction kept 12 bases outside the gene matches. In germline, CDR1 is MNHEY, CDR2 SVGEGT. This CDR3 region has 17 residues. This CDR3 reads CASSITHRLAGGDEQYF. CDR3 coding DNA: TGTGCCAGCAGCATCACCCACAGACTAGCGGGAGGGGACGAGCAGTACTTC.

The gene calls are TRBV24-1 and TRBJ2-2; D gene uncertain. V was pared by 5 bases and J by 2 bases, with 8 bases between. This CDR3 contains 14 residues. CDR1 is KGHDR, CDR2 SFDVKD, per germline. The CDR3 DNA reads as TGTGCCACCAGTGGGGCAGGAAACACCGGGGAGCTGTTTTTT. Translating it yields CATSGAGNTGELFF.

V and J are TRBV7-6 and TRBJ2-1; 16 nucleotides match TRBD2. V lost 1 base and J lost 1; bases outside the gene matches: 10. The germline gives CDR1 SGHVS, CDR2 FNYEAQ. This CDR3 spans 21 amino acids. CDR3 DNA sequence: TGTGCCAGCAGCTTAGAAGCAGGGACTAGCGGGAGGGCCGGGTCCTACAATGAGCAGTTCTTC. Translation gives CASSLEAGTSGRAGSYNEQFF.

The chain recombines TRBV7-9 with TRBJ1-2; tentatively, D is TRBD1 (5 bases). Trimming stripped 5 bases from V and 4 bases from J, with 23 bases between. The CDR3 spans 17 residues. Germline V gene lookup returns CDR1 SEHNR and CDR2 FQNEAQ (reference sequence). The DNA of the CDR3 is TGTGCCAGCAGCCCAGCGGGTGGGGCAGGGAGAGGCTATGGCTACACCTTC. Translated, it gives CASSPAGGAGRGYGYTF.

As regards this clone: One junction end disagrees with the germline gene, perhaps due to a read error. CDR3 sequence: CASSLIFGENSF. In DNA, the CDR3 is TGTGCCAGCAGCTTGATATTCGGCGAGAACAGCTTC. The chain joins TRBV5-8 to TRBJ1-2; the D is unclear. CDR3 length equals 12 residues. The germline gives CDR1 SGHTS, CDR2 YDEGEE.

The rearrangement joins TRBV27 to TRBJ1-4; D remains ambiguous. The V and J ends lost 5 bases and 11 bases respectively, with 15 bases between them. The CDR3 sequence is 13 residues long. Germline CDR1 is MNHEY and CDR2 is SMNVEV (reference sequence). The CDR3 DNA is TGTGCCAGCAGTCCTACAGCGACGGGGAAACTGTTTTTT. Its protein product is CASSPTATGKLFF. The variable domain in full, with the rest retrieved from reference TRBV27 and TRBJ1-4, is EAQVTQNPRYLITVTGKKLTVTCSQNMNHEYMSWYRQDPGLGLRQIYYSMNVEVTDKGDVPEGYKVSRKEKRNFPLILESPSPNQTSLYFCASSPTATGKLFFGSGTQLSVL.

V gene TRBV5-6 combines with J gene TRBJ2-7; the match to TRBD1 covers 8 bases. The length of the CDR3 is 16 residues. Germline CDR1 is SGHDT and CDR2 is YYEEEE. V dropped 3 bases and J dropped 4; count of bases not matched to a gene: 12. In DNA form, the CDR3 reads TGTGCCAGCAGCTCTAGACCGGGACAGGTACATTACGAGCAGTACTTC. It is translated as CASSSRPGQVHYEQYF. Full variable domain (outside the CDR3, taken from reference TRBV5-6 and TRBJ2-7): DAGVTQSPTHLIKTRGQQVTLRCSPKSGHDTVSWYQQALGQGPQFIFQYYEEEERQRGNFPDRFSGHQFPNYSSELNVNALLLGDSALYLCASSSRPGQVHYEQYFGPGTRLTVT.

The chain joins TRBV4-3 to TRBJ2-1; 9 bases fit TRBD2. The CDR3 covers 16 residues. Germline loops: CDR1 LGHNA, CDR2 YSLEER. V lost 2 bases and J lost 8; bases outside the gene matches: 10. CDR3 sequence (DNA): TGCGCCAGCAGCCAATCGCGGGAGGGATTTTATCATGAGCAGTTCTTC. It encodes CASSQSREGFYHEQFF.

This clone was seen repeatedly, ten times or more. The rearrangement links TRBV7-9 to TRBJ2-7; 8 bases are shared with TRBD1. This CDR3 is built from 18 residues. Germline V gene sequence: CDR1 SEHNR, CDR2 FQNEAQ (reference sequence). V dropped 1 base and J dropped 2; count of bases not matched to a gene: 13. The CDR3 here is CASSLGMAGGEKAYEQYF. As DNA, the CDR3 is TGTGCCAGCAGCTTAGGGATGGCAGGGGGCGAAAAGGCCTACGAGCAGTACTTC.

As DNA, the CDR3 is TGTGCCAGCAGCCCACCCCTCACAGGGAAACGCGAAAAACTGTTTTTT. Its protein is CASSPPLTGKREKLFF. The rearrangement uses TRBV4-2 and TRBJ1-4, with D perhaps matching TRBD1 (6 bases). This CDR3 is built from 16 residues. Germline V gene data show CDR1 as LGHNA and CDR2 as YNFKEQ. Trimming pared 4 bases from V and 8 bases from J, leaving 20 bases between.

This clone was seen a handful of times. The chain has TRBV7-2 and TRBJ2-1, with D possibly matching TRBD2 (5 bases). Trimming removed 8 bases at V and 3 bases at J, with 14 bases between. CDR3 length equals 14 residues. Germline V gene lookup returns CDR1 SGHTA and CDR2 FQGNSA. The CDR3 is CASVVGLNYNEQFF. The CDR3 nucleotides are TGTGCCAGCGTTGTTGGACTCAACTACAATGAGCAGTTCTTC.

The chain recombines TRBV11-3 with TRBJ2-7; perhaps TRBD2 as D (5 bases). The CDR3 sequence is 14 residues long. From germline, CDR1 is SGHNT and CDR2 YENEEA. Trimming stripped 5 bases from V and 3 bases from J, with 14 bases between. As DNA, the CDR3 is TGTGCCAGCAGCCCTGGCTTCGGGAACTACGAGCAGTACTTC. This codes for CASSPGFGNYEQYF. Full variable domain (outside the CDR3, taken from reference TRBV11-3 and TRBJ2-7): EAGVVQSPRYKIIEKKQPVAFWCNPISGHNTLYWYLQNLGQGPELLIRYENEEAVDDSQLPKDRFSAERLKGVDSTLKIQPAELGDSAVYLCASSPGFGNYEQYFGPGTRLTVT.

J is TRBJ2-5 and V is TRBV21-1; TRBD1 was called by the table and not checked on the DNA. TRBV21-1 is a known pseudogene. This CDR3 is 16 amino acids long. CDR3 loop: CASSSQPGQGGETQYF. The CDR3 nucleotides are TGTGCCAGCAGCTCTCAACCGGGACAGGGTGGGGAGACCCAGTACTTC.

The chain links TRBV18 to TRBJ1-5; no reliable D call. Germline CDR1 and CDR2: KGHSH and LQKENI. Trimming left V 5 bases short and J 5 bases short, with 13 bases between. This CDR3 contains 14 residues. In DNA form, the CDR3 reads TGTGCCAGCTCAGGTCGACAAACCTATCAGCCCCAGCATTTT. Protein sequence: CASSGRQTYQPQHF. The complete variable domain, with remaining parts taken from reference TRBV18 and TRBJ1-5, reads NAGVMQNPRHLVRRRGQEARLRCSPMKGHSHVYWYRQLPEEGLKFMVYLQKENIIDESGMPKERFSAEFPKEGPSILRIQQVVRGDSAAYFCASSGRQTYQPQHFGDGTRLSIL.

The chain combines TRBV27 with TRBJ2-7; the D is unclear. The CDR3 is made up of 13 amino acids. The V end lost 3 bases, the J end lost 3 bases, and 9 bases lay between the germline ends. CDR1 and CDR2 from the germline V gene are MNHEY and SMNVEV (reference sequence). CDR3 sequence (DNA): TGTGCCAGCAGTTTCCGACTCAACTACGAGCAGTACTTC. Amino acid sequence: CASSFRLNYEQYF.

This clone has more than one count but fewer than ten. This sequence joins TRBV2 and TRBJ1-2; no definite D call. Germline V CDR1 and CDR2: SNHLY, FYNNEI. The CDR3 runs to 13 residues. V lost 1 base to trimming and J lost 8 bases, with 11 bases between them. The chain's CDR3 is CASSEGRFWGYTF. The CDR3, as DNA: TGTGCCAGCAGTGAAGGGAGGTTTTGGGGCTACACCTTC.